This T cell receptor (beta chain) came from a study of neurological immune-mediated disorders. Study-level information: The study included some 34 multiple sclerosis patients, some 31 relapsing-remitting and 3 secondary progressive. Overall study findings and caveats: With the multiple sclerosis repertoire cluster, none of the clinical or MRI features showed an association.

J was trimmed by 1 base and V by 4 bases; bases with no gene match: 3. Looked up from germline, CDR1 is LGHDT and CDR2 is YNNKEL (reference sequence). This CDR3 contains 15 residues. This clonotype was picked up many times. Antigen unknown. Synthesis of cDNA was accomplished via 5'RACE employing 10-nucleotide random UMIs. TCRdb used MiXCR to reprocess the 5' RACE reads, holding one entry per CDR3 protein. The data show about 66,000 distinct CDR3 sequences, with less than 5.5% seen just once and 6.9% held by the top ten. Unsorted libraries were generated from 2 million PBMCs held at -80 degrees C. This chain uses TRBV3-1 with TRBJ2-5, with 10 bases lining up with TRBD2. The clonotype was recovered from a man aged 30 to 45 with multiple sclerosis. The specimen sequenced was PBMCs. The CDR3 DNA sequence: TGTGCCAGCAGCCCTCAGCGGGGGGGCCAAGAGACCCAGTACTTC. Translating gives CASSPQRGGQETQYF.